This TCR beta chain appears in the sequencing data of a study of human T cells and chemical hapten exposure. Study details: Reading of the patch tests, which applied 0.01% DPC to the upper back, occurred at 6 days. Variation in per-sample TCR yields came mainly from small pooled library volume differences.

Time point indicated: patch test 1, 2 weeks after DPC sensitization. Regarding treatment: therapeutic diphenylcyclopropenone sensitization with weekly scalp DPC. At every patch-test visit, blood was drawn before the patch test was applied. This clonotype showed up many times. TCRdb recomputed calls from the RACE reads with MiXCR, one row per CDR3 protein. The table lists 95,000 to 130,000 distinct CDR3 sequences, 12% of them singletons. The material was whole blood, obtained in connection with sensitization to the hapten diphenylcyclopropenone (DPC). The receptor comes from a woman between 45 and 60 years old with alopecia areata. Some clones in this sample may be carry-over from other donors' samples.

The CDR3 loop is CASSFDYYEQYF. CDR3 coding DNA: TGTGCCAGCAGCTTTGACTACTACGAGCAGTACTTC. The chain joins TRBV7-9 to TRBJ2-7; D possibly corresponds to TRBD2 (5 bases). The CDR3 runs to 12 residues. The germline gives CDR1 SEHNR, CDR2 FQNEAQ (reference sequence). Deletions cut 3 bases from V and 3 bases from J, with 6 bases between.